The rows below give T cell receptor beta chains drawn from one sample of a study of blood T cells in healthy people across ages. TCRdb passed the 5' RACE reads through MiXCR, listing each CDR3 protein once. The data hold about 1.4 million distinct CDR3 sequences, with roughly 60% observed a single time. The source material was blood. Receptor source: a man between 18 and 29 years old in good health. The CDR3 runs from the conserved cysteine through the conserved F or W. The D gene is left open where the match is weak. Clone sizes are given selectively: once, few, many, or a class where the clone is expanded.

TRBV12-3/TRBV12-4	NA	NA	TRBJ1-2	CASSPTGQGYGYTF	TGTGCCAGCAGTCCAACCGGACAAGGCTATGGCTACACCTTC
TRBV18	NA	NA	TRBJ1-2	CASSPRSTDIIYGYTF	TGTGCCAGCTCACCACGATCCACAGATATAATCTATGGCTACACCTTC
TRBV20-1	NA	NA	TRBJ2-7	CSASPLVPLTYEQYF	TGCAGTGCTAGCCCGCTAGTCCCCCTAACCTACGAGCAGTACTTC
TRBV29-1	few	TRBD2	TRBJ2-2	CSVAGLGNTGELFF	TGCAGCGTTGCCGGACTAGGGAACACCGGGGAGCTGTTTTTT
TRBV5-1	NA	NA	TRBJ1-2	CASSSLGEGSYTF	TGCGCCAGCAGCTCCTTGGGAGAGGGGAGCTACACCTTC
TRBV29-1	NA	NA	TRBJ2-1	CSVAGATYNEQFF	TGCAGCGTTGCGGGAGCCACCTACAATGAGCAGTTCTTC
TRBV29-1	NA	NA	TRBJ2-3	CSVEVRNTDTQYF	TGCAGCGTTGAGGTCCGAAACACAGATACGCAGTATTTT
TRBV4-1	once	NA	TRBJ2-7	CASGQRGIYEQYF	TGCGCCAGCGGCCAAAGAGGGATCTACGAGCAGTACTTC
TRBV7-2	few	NA	TRBJ2-3	CASSWGGPPDTQYF	TGTGCCAGCAGCTGGGGGGGCCCACCAGATACGCAGTATTTT
TRBV28	NA	TRBD1	TRBJ2-2	CASSQGTGGIGELFF	TGTGCCAGCAGTCAGGGGACAGGGGGTATCGGGGAGCTGTTTTTT
TRBV20-1	few	TRBD1	TRBJ2-1	CSARDAGTGGNEQFF	TGCAGTGCTAGAGACGCCGGGACAGGGGGCAATGAGCAGTTCTTC
TRBV6-5	NA	NA	TRBJ1-1	CASSRINTEAFF	TGTGCCAGCAGTCGGATCAACACTGAAGCTTTCTTT
TRBV7-2	NA	NA	TRBJ2-7	CASSKKTGEAYEQYF	TGTGCCAGCAGCAAAAAGACAGGCGAAGCCTACGAGCAGTACTTC
TRBV11-2	NA	NA	TRBJ2-1	CASSLAEDTAYNEQFF	TGTGCCAGCAGCTTAGCCGAAGACACAGCCTACAATGAGCAGTTCTTC
TRBV6-1	NA	NA	TRBJ2-4	CASRGKNIQYF	TGTGCCAGCAGGGGCAAAAACATTCAGTACTTC
TRBV3-1	NA	NA	TRBJ2-5	CASSQDRYRQETQYF	TGTGCCAGCAGCCAAGATCGGTATCGACAAGAGACCCAGTACTTC